Presented here are 10 T cell receptor beta chains from one specimen sequenced in a study of spatial heterogeneity in lung cancer. TCRdb ran MiXCR on the 5' RACE reads and lists one entry per CDR3 protein. The sample includes around 87,000 distinct CDR3 sequences, 9.5% to 15% of them seen just once. Time point denoted: sample taken at primary tumor resection. The source material was PBMCs, sampled at surgery. All receptors come from a male donor with early-stage non-small cell lung cancer.

This chain connects TRBV7-3 to TRBJ2-1; 14 nucleotides line up with TRBD2. The ends lost 6 bases at V and 0 bases at J; junction bases unmatched: 4. This CDR3 has 17 amino acids. CDR1 and CDR2 (germline): SGHTA, FQGTGA. The CDR3 sequence is CASRRTSGRSSYNEQFF. CDR3 DNA: TGTGCCAGCAGGCGGACTAGCGGGAGGTCCTCCTACAATGAGCAGTTCTTC.

The chain links TRBV10-3 to TRBJ2-3; no clear D. CDR1 ENHRY and CDR2 SYGVKD come from the germline V gene. Trimming stripped 2 bases from V and 3 bases from J, with 0 bases between. The CDR3 is made up of 11 amino acids. The CDR3 is CAISETDTQYF. The CDR3 bases are TGTGCCATCAGTGAGACAGATACGCAGTATTTT.

This clonotype was seen repeatedly, ten times or more. CDR3 in amino acids: CASSPQSGFEAFF. The CDR3 DNA follows: TGTGCCAGCAGCCCTCAGTCCGGGTTTGAAGCTTTCTTT. This chain joins TRBV7-2 and TRBJ1-1; no clear D gene. In germline, CDR1 is SGHTA, CDR2 FQGNSA. The CDR3 totals 13 residues. The germline V and J ends were trimmed by 5 bases and 7 bases, with 14 bases remaining between them.

This clonotype showed up just a few times. This chain connects TRBV5-1 to TRBJ2-2; 8 bases agree with TRBD1. The CDR3 has 18 residues. The V and J ends lost 4 bases and 6 bases, in that order; junction bases with no gene match: 17. Germline CDR1 SGHRS, CDR2 YFSETQ. The CDR3 is CASSAPPMDRAAPGELFF. The CDR3 DNA reads as TGCGCCAGCAGCGCACCCCCCATGGACAGGGCGGCCCCCGGGGAGCTGTTTTTT.

This chain connects TRBV7-9 to TRBJ2-5; D is possibly TRBD2 (5 bases). Trimming removed 1 base from V and 4 bases from J, with 13 bases in between. The germline V gene has CDR1 SEHNR and CDR2 FQNEAQ (reference sequence). The CDR3 has 15 residues. CDR3: CASSLGLDSSETQYF. CDR3 sequence (DNA): TGTGCCAGCAGCTTAGGCCTGGACTCATCAGAGACCCAGTACTTC.

V usage is TRBV20-1 and J usage is TRBJ2-5; 9 bases match TRBD2. The CDR3 is made up of 14 amino acids. V lost 3 bases to trimming and J lost 2 bases; unmatched junction nucleotides: 4. Germline-derived CDR1 and CDR2 are DFQATT and SNEGSKA (reference sequence). In DNA, the CDR3 is TGCAGTGCTAGTAGGCGGGAGGGACAAGAGACCCAGTACTTC. It yields the protein CSASRREGQETQYF.

This chain connects TRBV20-1 to TRBJ2-1; D gene unclear. Germline-derived CDR1 and CDR2 are DFQATT and SNEGSKA (reference sequence). V shed 5 bases and J shed 4 bases, with 15 bases lying between them. This CDR3 contains 14 residues. CDR3 sequence: CSAERAAVYNEQFF. CDR3 nucleotides: TGCAGTGCTGAACGGGCCGCGGTTTACAATGAGCAGTTCTTC.

This clonotype appeared a few times. The chain employs TRBV29-1 and TRBJ2-5, with D unresolved. Germline CDR1 SQVTM, CDR2 ANQGSEA. The CDR3 loop spans 15 amino acids. V dropped 0 bases and J dropped 3 bases, with 14 bases sitting between them. The CDR3 sequence is CSVEDASRQEETQYF. The CDR3, as DNA: TGCAGCGTTGAAGATGCGTCCCGGCAGGAAGAGACCCAGTACTTC.

This clonotype was seen more than once but under ten times. The chain recombines TRBV25-1 with TRBJ1-4; perhaps TRBD1 as D (6 bases). Germline V gene lookup returns CDR1 MGHDK and CDR2 SYGVNS. CDR3 size: 16 residues. V was clipped by 0 bases and J by 0 bases, with 8 bases between them. The CDR3 DNA reads TGTGCCAGCAGTGAATATAGGGGGACAACTAATGAAAAACTGTTTTTT. Amino acid sequence: CASSEYRGTTNEKLFF.

This clonotype was counted a few times. The gene calls are TRBV29-1 and TRBJ1-2; a weak D match, TRBD1 (5 bases). CDR1 and CDR2 (germline): SQVTM, ANQGSEA. The CDR3 extends over 15 amino acids. V dropped 3 bases and J dropped 0 bases, with 14 bases sitting between them. The CDR3 region is CSVDGQGPANYGYTF. The CDR3 DNA follows: TGCAGCGTTGACGGTCAGGGCCCCGCTAACTATGGCTACACCTTC.